Listed here are 27 T cell receptor beta chains from one sample, sequenced in a study of cytomegalovirus exposure and HLA in healthy donors. With 60 Vbeta and 13 Jbeta primers, the PCR was carried out. This table comes from immunoSEQ multiplex PCR, and its TCRdb copy is limited to in-frame clones, with some not included. Here the sample spans 150,000 or so clones, approximately 82% being singletons. Source material: PBMCs. Receptors were obtained from a man aged 45-65 years in good health and CMV-seropositive.

The V gene is TRBV15, the J gene TRBJ2-5, with unresolved D. This CDR3 contains 15 residues. The V gene's germline CDR1 is LNHNV and CDR2 YYDKDF (reference sequence). The germline V and J ends were trimmed by 1 base and 2 bases, with 11 bases remaining between them. The DNA for the CDR3 is TGTGCCACCAGCAGAGTCGGTGAGCCTCAAGAGACCCAGTACTTC. Its protein is CATSRVGEPQETQYF.

The V gene is TRBV18, the J gene TRBJ1-5; TRBD1 agrees at 8 bases. This CDR3 region has 15 residues. With 3 bases clipped from V and 7 bases from J, the junction kept 8 bases outside the gene matches. CDR1 is KGHSH and CDR2 is LQKENI in the germline V gene. CDR3 region: CASSPSGQVGQPQHF. CDR3 in DNA: TGTGCCAGCTCACCCTCGGGACAGGTCGGGCAGCCCCAGCATTTT.

The chain's CDR3 is CAISESASSYEQYF. The CDR3 nucleotides read TGTGCCATCAGTGAGTCGGCAAGCTCCTACGAGCAGTACTTC. V is TRBV10-3 and J is TRBJ2-7; D uncertain. Germline values: CDR1 ENHRY, CDR2 SYGVKD. V was trimmed by 0 bases and J by 0 bases, leaving 6 bases between them. This CDR3 has 14 amino acids.

The chain joins TRBV18 to TRBJ1-6; maybe TRBD1 (6 bases). Trimming cost V 3 bases and J 5 bases, with 11 bases left between them. Germline V gene sequence: CDR1 KGHSH, CDR2 LQKENI. The length of the CDR3 is 15 residues. CDR3 DNA: TGTGCCAGCTCACCTAGACAGGCCGATAATTCACCCCTCCACTTT. It translates to CASSPRQADNSPLHF.

The chain combines TRBV5-1 with TRBJ1-1; D is possibly TRBD1 (6 bases). V dropped 4 bases and J dropped 1 base, with 11 bases sitting between them. Germline loops: CDR1 SGHRS, CDR2 YFSETQ. CDR3 length: 14 residues. In nucleotides, the CDR3 is TGCGCCAGCAGCAAAGGACAGTCGAACACTGAAGCTTTCTTT. This translates into CASSKGQSNTEAFF. The variable domain in full, with the rest retrieved from reference TRBV5-1 and TRBJ1-1, is KAGVTQTPRYLIKTRGQQVTLSCSPISGHRSVSWYQQTPGQGLQFLFEYFSETQRNKGNFPGRFSGRQFSNSRSEMNVSTLELGDSALYLCASSKGQSNTEAFFGQGTRLTVV.

CDR3 nucleotides: TGTGCCAGCAGTTTACAGACGGGACTAGCGGGAGACCTCTACGAGCAGTACGTC. Translated, it gives CASSLQTGLAGDLYEQYV. The gene calls are TRBV27 and TRBJ2-7; 14 bases align to TRBD2. Germline V gives CDR1 MNHEY, CDR2 SMNVEV (reference sequence). The CDR3 spans 18 residues. Trimming removed 2 bases from V and 3 bases from J; junction bases left unmatched: 9.

The V call is TRBV7-9, the J call TRBJ1-2; unclear D gene. Germline CDR1 reads SEHNR; CDR2 reads FQNEAQ (reference sequence). This CDR3 has 16 amino acids. The germline V and J ends were trimmed by 5 bases and 0 bases, with 16 bases remaining between them. This CDR3 reads CASSPAVTNPNYGYTF. In DNA form, the CDR3 reads TGTGCCAGCAGCCCCGCGGTTACTAATCCTAACTATGGCTACACCTTC. Filled out from reference TRBV7-9 and TRBJ1-2, the complete variable domain reads DTGVSQNPRHKITKRGQNVTFRCDPISEHNRLYWYRQTLGQGPEFLTYFQNEAQLEKSRLLSDRFSAERPKGSFSTLEIQRTEQGDSAMYLCASSPAVTNPNYGYTFGSGTRLTVV.

The rearrangement uses TRBV4-2 and TRBJ2-6, with D perhaps TRBD2 (6 bases). The CDR3 length is 19 residues. Germline V CDR1 and CDR2: LGHNA, YNFKEQ. V lost 1 base to trimming and J lost 0 bases, with 16 bases between them. CDR3 nucleotide sequence: TGTGCCAGCAGCCAAGGACCGGAGGGGCCCGGCTCTGGGGCCAACGTCCTGACTTTC. It encodes CASSQGPEGPGSGANVLTF.

The chain has TRBV18 and TRBJ2-1, with D uncertain. Trimming shortened V by 5 bases and J by 7 bases, and 15 bases separated the two germline ends. Germline values: CDR1 KGHSH, CDR2 LQKENI. The CDR3 covers 14 residues. The CDR3 sequence: CASSGGIPRNEQFF. As DNA, the CDR3 is TGTGCCAGCTCAGGCGGCATCCCCCGGAATGAGCAGTTCTTC.

The genes are TRBV27 and TRBJ1-1; D gene ambiguous. V lost 3 bases and J 8 bases, leaving 16 bases between the germline ends. The CDR3 extends over 14 amino acids. CDR1 is MNHEY and CDR2 is SMNVEV in the germline V gene (reference sequence). The DNA of the CDR3 is TGTGCCAGCAGTTTCGCCGGCAGAACACTAGAAGCTTTCTTT. Protein sequence: CASSFAGRTLEAFF.

The genes are TRBV4-2 and TRBJ2-7; 7 nucleotides match TRBD2. CDR3 length: 13 residues. After removal of 0 bases from V and 9 bases from J, the junction contained 5 bases not matched to a gene. The germline gives CDR1 LGHNA, CDR2 YNFKEQ. The CDR3 here is CASSQEGRGGQYF. CDR3 DNA sequence: TGTGCCAGCAGCCAAGAGGGGAGGGGCGGGCAGTACTTC.

The table lists this clone with a few counts. The gene calls are TRBV7-2 and TRBJ1-5; the match to TRBD1 covers 7 bases. The CDR3 loop spans 16 amino acids. Germline CDR1 is SGHTA and CDR2 is FQGNSA. V lost 5 bases and J lost 4; bases outside the gene matches: 11. DNA of the CDR3: TGTGCCAGCAGCCGCTCCGGGACAGCTGGAAATCAGCCCCAGCATTTT. Its protein is CASSRSGTAGNQPQHF.

The chain's CDR3 is CASSLGQGRNYGYTF. The CDR3 DNA reads as TGTGCCAGCAGTCTTGGACAGGGCCGTAACTATGGCTACACCTTC. The chain has TRBV28 and TRBJ1-2, with 8 positions matching TRBD1. The CDR3 runs 15 residues. V was clipped by 5 bases and J by 1 base; unmatched bases: 6. CDR1 and CDR2 from the germline V gene are MDHEN and SYDVKM.

Only a few counts were recorded for this clone. The chain carries TRBV5-6 and TRBJ2-7; possible D gene TRBD2, 5 bases. CDR1 is SGHDT, CDR2 YYEEEE, per germline. The CDR3 has 12 amino acids. Trimming removed 4 bases from V and 6 bases from J, with 11 bases in between. The chain's CDR3 is CASSPIGGEQYV. The DNA of the CDR3 is TGTGCCAGCAGCCCCATTGGAGGCGAGCAGTACGTC.

This clone came up a few times. This rearrangement joins TRBV6-5 to TRBJ1-6; the D gene is possibly TRBD1 (5 bases). The CDR3 has 12 amino acids. In germline, CDR1 is MNHEY, CDR2 SVGAGI. Trimming cost V 8 bases and J 13 bases, with 15 bases left between them. Written as DNA, the CDR3 is TGTGCCAGCGGGGTGGACATGCCGCCCCTCCACTTT. Its protein product is CASGVDMPPLHF.

The chain joins TRBV5-6 to TRBJ1-4; D may be TRBD1 (6 bases). Looked up from germline, CDR1 is SGHDT and CDR2 is YYEEEE. The germline V and J ends were trimmed by 2 bases and 5 bases, with 10 bases remaining between them. There are 14 residues in the CDR3. The CDR3 is CASSLQGINEKLFF. The CDR3 DNA reads TGTGCCAGCAGCTTACAGGGAATAAATGAAAAACTGTTTTTT. The full variable domain, its missing parts supplied by reference TRBV5-6 and TRBJ1-4, is DAGVTQSPTHLIKTRGQQVTLRCSPKSGHDTVSWYQQALGQGPQFIFQYYEEEERQRGNFPDRFSGHQFPNYSSELNVNALLLGDSALYLCASSLQGINEKLFFGSGTQLSVL.

This chain links TRBV5-1 with TRBJ2-3; 7 bases agree with TRBD2. Trimming cost V 4 bases and J 3 bases; bases outside gene matches: 5. The V gene's germline CDR1 is SGHRS and CDR2 YFSETQ. CDR3 length equals 14 residues. The DNA of the CDR3 is TGCGCCAGCAGCATGGGAGGGTTAACAGATACGCAGTATTTT. As protein: CASSMGGLTDTQYF.

The genes are TRBV21-1 and TRBJ1-2; the D segment call TRBD1 is taken from the table without a DNA check. TRBV21-1 is assigned pseudogene status. The CDR3 is 15 residues long. CDR3 protein: CATHLRQGQKGAYTF. CDR3 in DNA: TGTGCCACCCATTTGCGACAGGGACAAAAGGGTGCCTACACCTTC.

The chain employs TRBV9 and TRBJ1-2, with D perhaps matching TRBD1 (5 bases). This CDR3 has 14 residues. The germline gives CDR1 SGDLS, CDR2 YYNGEE. V shed 5 bases and J shed 7 bases, with 18 bases lying between them. The CDR3 loop reads CASRTAGGASGYTF. The CDR3 DNA follows: TGTGCCAGCAGGACCGCCGGAGGGGCTAGTGGCTACACCTTC.

V and J are TRBV18 and TRBJ1-2; D is ambiguous. Germline V gene lookup returns CDR1 KGHSH and CDR2 LQKENI. The germline V and J ends were trimmed by 3 bases and 6 bases, with 20 bases remaining between them. CDR3 length: 16 amino acids. The DNA for the CDR3 is TGTGCCAGCTCACCGGTTCCAGAACCTCTGGAGAATGGCTACACCTTC. Protein sequence: CASSPVPEPLENGYTF.

The gene calls are TRBV7-2 and TRBJ1-3; TRBD1 aligns across 8 bases. This CDR3 contains 17 residues. The ends lost 5 bases at V and 4 bases at J; junction bases unmatched: 13. Germline lookup yields CDR1 SGHTA and CDR2 FQGNSA. The CDR3 loop reads CASSARTGRMRGNTIYF. CDR3 DNA: TGTGCCAGCAGCGCACGGACAGGGAGGATGCGAGGAAACACCATATATTTT.

The chain has TRBV27 and TRBJ2-3, with TRBD2 identical over 9 bases. V lost 4 bases, J lost 7 bases, and 15 bases stayed unmatched. This CDR3 region has 17 residues. The V gene's germline CDR1 is MNHEY and CDR2 SMNVEV (reference sequence). Written as DNA, the CDR3 is TGTGCCAGCAGTTCAAATGAAGGGGGGACTAGCTTTTATACGCAGTATTTT. Translation: CASSSNEGGTSFYTQYF.

The CDR3 protein is CASSFSSGRRDTQYF. The CDR3, as DNA: TGTGCCAGCAGCTTTAGCAGCGGTAGACGAGATACGCAGTATTTT. The rearrangement links TRBV7-9 to TRBJ2-3, with TRBD2 as a possible D gene (5 bases). CDR1 and CDR2 from the germline V gene are SEHNR and FQNEAQ (reference sequence). The CDR3 spans 15 residues. V shed 3 bases and J shed 5 bases, with 15 bases lying between them.

This sequence joins TRBV5-6 and TRBJ2-1; 9 positions agree with TRBD2. The germline gives CDR1 SGHDT, CDR2 YYEEEE. V trimming: 4 bases; J trimming: 5 bases; junction bases outside the gene matches: 10. The CDR3 is 16 amino acids. The CDR3 loop reads CASSLRLAGGHNEQFF. The CDR3 DNA is TGTGCCAGCAGCCTAAGGCTTGCGGGAGGGCACAATGAGCAGTTCTTC. The full variable domain, in which reference TRBV5-6 and TRBJ2-1 provide the parts outside the CDR3, is DAGVTQSPTHLIKTRGQQVTLRCSPKSGHDTVSWYQQALGQGPQFIFQYYEEEERQRGNFPDRFSGHQFPNYSSELNVNALLLGDSALYLCASSLRLAGGHNEQFFGPGTRLTVL.

The V call is TRBV2, the J call TRBJ2-7; TRBD1 matches 7 bases. The V gene's germline CDR1 is SNHLY and CDR2 FYNNEI. The junction had 6 bases not matched to a gene; V was cut back by 10 bases and J by 3 bases. The CDR3 totals 12 residues. The CDR3 nucleotides read TGTGCCACCGGGACAGCAATCTACGAGCAGTACTTC. Amino acids: CATGTAIYEQYF.

The CDR3 DNA is TGTGCCAGCAGCTTGGGCTTAACAGGGGACTATGGCTACACCTTC. It is translated as CASSLGLTGDYGYTF. This chain uses TRBV5-6 with TRBJ1-2, with 7 bases identical to TRBD1. V shed 0 bases, J shed 3 bases, and the junction held 5 bases outside the gene matches. The CDR3 has 15 residues. The germline gives CDR1 SGHDT, CDR2 YYEEEE. Supplemented by reference TRBV5-6 and TRBJ1-2, the full variable domain reads DAGVTQSPTHLIKTRGQQVTLRCSPKSGHDTVSWYQQALGQGPQFIFQYYEEEERQRGNFPDRFSGHQFPNYSSELNVNALLLGDSALYLCASSLGLTGDYGYTFGSGTRLTVV.

The chain combines TRBV18 with TRBJ2-5; tentatively, D is TRBD2 (6 bases). This CDR3 is built from 11 residues. Between the trimmed V and J ends, which lost 6 bases and 5 bases, there was a span of 7 bases. The V gene's germline CDR1 is KGHSH and CDR2 LQKENI. The CDR3 DNA reads TGTGCCAGCTCGGGGGGTGAGACCCAGTACTTC. Translating it yields CASSGGETQYF.